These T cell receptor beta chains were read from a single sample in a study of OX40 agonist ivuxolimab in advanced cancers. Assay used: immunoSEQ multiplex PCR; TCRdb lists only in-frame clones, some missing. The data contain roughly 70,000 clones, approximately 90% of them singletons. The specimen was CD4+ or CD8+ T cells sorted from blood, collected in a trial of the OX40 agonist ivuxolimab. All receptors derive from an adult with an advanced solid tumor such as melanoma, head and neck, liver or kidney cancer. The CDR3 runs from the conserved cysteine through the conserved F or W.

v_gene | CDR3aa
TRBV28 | CASSRTHHSGNTIYF
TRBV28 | CASSLGGTGRNEQFF
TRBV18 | CASSPPGPNEKLFF
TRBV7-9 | CASSLGTGGIQYF
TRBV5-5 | CASSLGLVSNTEAFF
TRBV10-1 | CASSRGQPGSYEQYF
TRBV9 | CASSVDGVKADTQYF
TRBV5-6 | CASSFGTGRDEQYF
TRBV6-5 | CASSYSLAGEAQYF
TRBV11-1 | CASSQESSYNEQFF
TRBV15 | CATSRDRLTTGMNEQFF
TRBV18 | CASSRERTVIDGYTF
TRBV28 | CASSLGVYEQFF
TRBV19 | CASSTRQGSGNTIYF
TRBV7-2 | CASSRVPGRGYEQYF
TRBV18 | CASSLRPPGIRRYEQYF
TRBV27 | CASSFQGASTDTQYF
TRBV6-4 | CASSGTGYEQYF
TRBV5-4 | CASSPGQGVYEQYF
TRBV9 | CASSLDLKTQYF
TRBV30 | CAWSPFGRATDTQYF
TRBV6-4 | CASSQQESSYNEQFF
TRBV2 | CATRKLGTGPYEQYF
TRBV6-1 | CASSQTGGPSNEQFF
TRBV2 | CASSGSSNQPQHF
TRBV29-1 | CSVRRDRMNTEAFF
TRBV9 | CASSVEPEGTEAFF
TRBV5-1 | CASRQREGYEFF
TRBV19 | CASSTPGRAGGKETQYF
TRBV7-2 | CASRGGGSYNEQFF
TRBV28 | CASSLPNEKLFF
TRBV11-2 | CASSPFFVGEQFF
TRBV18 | CASSPLAVGSGNHEQYF